These 14 T cell receptor beta chains originate from one sample sequenced in a study of CD8+ T cells in alopecia areata. After isolation, RNA underwent reverse transcription to generate cDNA as the sequencing template. The protocol was immunoSEQ multiplex PCR, while the TCRdb copy is restricted to in-frame clones and leaves out a portion. The table lists more than 140,000 clones, roughly nine tenths of them singletons, with about 13% in the top ten. Treatment indicated: oral pan-JAK inhibitor, 5-10 mg twice daily. The source was CD8+ T cells sorted from blood, collected at week 4, from a patient treated with tofacitinib. These TCRs come from a human donor with alopecia areata.

The table lists this clone with a count of one. The rearrangement uses TRBV30 and TRBJ2-1; 8 nucleotides match TRBD1. With V trimmed by 3 bases and J by 8 bases, 6 bases remained unmatched. Germline CDR1 GTSNPN, CDR2 SVGIG (reference sequence). The CDR3 is made up of 13 amino acids. The CDR3 loop is CAWRQGAQDEQFF. CDR3 sequence (DNA): TGTGCCTGGAGGCAGGGGGCGCAGGATGAGCAGTTCTTC.

The genes are TRBV6-5 and TRBJ2-7, with D maybe TRBD2 (6 bases). The CDR3 length is 13 residues. Germline V CDR1 and CDR2: MNHEY, SVGAGI. The V end was cut by 5 bases, the J end by 3 bases, with 11 bases between. CDR3 sequence reads: CASSRLGDYEQYF. The CDR3 coding sequence is TGTGCCAGCAGTCGACTAGGGGACTACGAGCAGTACTTC.

Points on this clone: Other nucleotide sequences from this sample produce the same CDR3. The V call is TRBV29-1, the J call TRBJ2-7, with 7 bases fitting TRBD1. Trimming removed 3 bases from V and 1 base from J; junction bases left unmatched: 6. Germline CDR1 SQVTM, CDR2 ANQGSEA. The CDR3 length is 14 residues. The CDR3 DNA follows: TGCAGCGTTGAGGGGAGACAGGGTTCCTACGAGCAGTACTTC. Translated, it gives CSVEGRQGSYEQYF.

This chain uses TRBV5-6 with TRBJ1-1; no definite D call. Trimming shortened V by 1 base and J by 0 bases, and 7 bases separated the two germline ends. The CDR3 has 14 residues. CDR1 is SGHDT, CDR2 YYEEEE, per germline. CDR3 sequence (DNA): TGTGCCAGCAGCTTGACGGGGATGAACACTGAAGCTTTCTTT. Translated, it gives CASSLTGMNTEAFF.

The rearrangement links TRBV27 to TRBJ2-5, with TRBD2 identical over 8 bases. The CDR3 totals 14 residues. The V and J ends lost 7 bases and 4 bases, in that order; junction bases with no gene match: 8. The germline V gene has CDR1 MNHEY and CDR2 SMNVEV (reference sequence). Here the CDR3 reads CASTAEAGGETQYF. In DNA, the CDR3 is TGTGCCAGCACAGCCGAGGCGGGAGGAGAGACCCAGTACTTC.

This clone was detected only a few times. The CDR3 loop is CASSLDRGPGLFF. CDR3 DNA sequence: TGTGCCAGCAGCTTAGACCGAGGGCCAGGTCTGTTTTTT. The chain links TRBV7-9 to TRBJ1-4; D gene ambiguous. CDR1 and CDR2 from the germline V gene are SEHNR and FQNEAQ (reference sequence). The V gene lost 1 base and the J gene lost 14 bases, with 14 bases spanning the gap. The length of the CDR3 is 13 residues.

This clone has only one observation. The V call is TRBV29-1, the J call TRBJ2-5; possible D gene TRBD2, 5 bases. The J call is uncertain, as TRBJ2-7 better fits the DNA end. Germline CDR1 SQVTM, CDR2 ANQGSEA. This CDR3 comprises 13 residues. CDR3: CSVEDRTGYEQYF. The CDR3 DNA is TGCAGCGTTGAAGATCGGACGGGGTACGAGCAGTACTTC.

This chain uses TRBV19 with TRBJ2-2; 9 bases map to TRBD1. Germline values: CDR1 LNHDA, CDR2 SQIVND (reference sequence). The V and J ends lost 1 base and 1 base, in that order; junction bases with no gene match: 4. CDR3 size: 17 residues. The CDR3 loop is CASSIGQGQGNTGELFF. The CDR3 nucleotides are TGTGCCAGTAGTATAGGTCAGGGACAGGGGAACACCGGGGAGCTGTTTTTT.

This clone was recorded once. Here the CDR3 DNA reads TGCAGCGTTGTATCGGCACGGCACTCCTCCTACGAGCAGTACTTC. Its protein is CSVVSARHSSYEQYF. The rearrangement uses TRBV29-1 and TRBJ2-7; D is unclear. Germline V gene lookup returns CDR1 SQVTM and CDR2 ANQGSEA. Trimming took off 4 bases at V and 0 bases at J, with 16 bases between the two ends. The CDR3 spans 15 residues.

The chain couples TRBV5-6 to TRBJ2-7; 7 nucleotides align to TRBD2. V shed 4 bases and J 3 bases; nucleotides not matched to a gene: 7. There are 14 residues in the CDR3. Germline loops: CDR1 SGHDT, CDR2 YYEEEE. Written as DNA, the CDR3 is TGTGCCAGCAGCCCGGGCCCGGGGGGCTACGAGCAGTACTTC. Its protein is CASSPGPGGYEQYF.

V is TRBV4-1 and J is TRBJ1-1; tentative D call: TRBD1 (6 bases). Trimming removed 4 bases at V and 4 bases at J, with 16 bases between. Looked up from germline, CDR1 is MGHRA and CDR2 is YSYEKL. This CDR3 is built from 15 residues. The CDR3 sequence: CASSPQGGRGTEAFF. CDR3 in DNA: TGCGCCAGCAGCCCTCAAGGGGGACGGGGCACTGAAGCTTTCTTT.

The chain joins TRBV18 to TRBJ2-7; 7 nucleotides line up with TRBD2. Germline V gene data show CDR1 as KGHSH and CDR2 as LQKENI. The V segment lost 0 bases and the J segment 2 bases; nucleotides outside the gene matches: 1. This CDR3 contains 14 residues. The CDR3 DNA reads TGTGCCAGCTCACCACCGGCGGGGGCCTACGAGCAGTACTTC. It codes for CASSPPAGAYEQYF.

The chain has TRBV29-1 and TRBJ2-7; 7 bases are shared with TRBD2. The V gene's germline CDR1 is SQVTM and CDR2 ANQGSEA. The CDR3 extends over 13 amino acids. The V gene end was trimmed by 3 bases and the J gene end by 3 bases; junction bases not matched to a gene: 5. The CDR3 DNA is TGCAGCGTTGAGGGTGCTAGCGGCTACGAGCAGTACTTC. It yields the protein CSVEGASGYEQYF.

The rearrangement links TRBV2 to TRBJ1-2, with D possibly TRBD1 on 5 matching bases. V was shortened by 3 bases and J by 3 bases, with 17 bases between the two germline ends. Germline-derived CDR1 and CDR2 are SNHLY and FYNNEI. This CDR3 spans 16 amino acids. For the CDR3, the DNA is TGTGCCAGCAGTGATCAATCCACCTCCAGGGACTATGGCTACACCTTC. Residues: CASSDQSTSRDYGYTF.